These 18 T cell receptor beta chains came from one sample sequenced in a study of cytomegalovirus exposure and HLA in healthy donors. Primers for the PCR totalled 60 Vbeta and 13 Jbeta. Some clones are missing from TCRdb's copy, which holds only in-frame ones; the method was immunoSEQ multiplex PCR. Here the sample spans around 91,000 clones, about three quarters being singletons. The sequenced sample consisted of PBMCs. These receptors all stem from a male donor in good health and CMV-seropositive.

This clone turned up a few times. The V call is TRBV30, the J call TRBJ1-5; D uncertain. Trimming shortened V by 1 base and J by 3 bases, and 7 bases separated the two germline ends. From germline, CDR1 is GTSNPN and CDR2 SVGIG (reference sequence). This CDR3 has 13 amino acids. In DNA, the CDR3 is TGTGCCTGGAGTGCCACAGTCAATCAGCCCCAGCATTTT. Amino acids: CAWSATVNQPQHF.

The rearrangement uses TRBV28 and TRBJ2-2, with TRBD2 matching 7 bases. Unmatched junction bases numbered 11, after V lost 1 base and J lost 6 bases. Germline assignment: CDR1 MDHEN and CDR2 SYDVKM. This CDR3 is built from 17 residues. The CDR3, as DNA: TGTGCCAGCAGTTTATTTGTAGCGGGCGTACGGGCCGGGGAGCTGTTTTTT. It specifies CASSLFVAGVRAGELFF. Together with reference TRBV28 and TRBJ2-2, the CDR3 gives the full variable domain: DVKVTQSSRYLVKRTGEKVFLECVQDMDHENMFWYRQDPGLGLRLIYFSYDVKMKEKGDIPEGYSVSREKKERFSLILESASTNQTSMYLCASSLFVAGVRAGELFFGEGSRLTVL.

The V gene is TRBV28, the J gene TRBJ1-5; no clear D. V was pared by 3 bases and J by 4 bases, with 4 bases between. CDR3 length equals 12 residues. Germline CDR1 and CDR2: MDHEN and SYDVKM. Written as DNA, the CDR3 is TGTGCCAGCAGTTTCGGGAATCAGCCCCAGCATTTT. Its translation is CASSFGNQPQHF.

The V call is TRBV2, the J call TRBJ2-7, with TRBD2 identical over 8 bases. This CDR3 comprises 16 residues. J was trimmed by 5 bases and V by 2 bases; bases with no gene match: 11. CDR1 and CDR2 from the germline V gene are SNHLY and FYNNEI. The CDR3 DNA follows: TGTGCCAGCAGTGAAAGAAGCCTAGCGGGTAGAAACGAGCAGTACTTC. Amino acids: CASSERSLAGRNEQYF. The full variable domain, with the rest looked up from reference TRBV2 and TRBJ2-7, is EPEVTQTPSHQVTQMGQEVILRCVPISNHLYFYWYRQILGQKVEFLVSFYNNEISEKSEIFDDQFSVERPDGSNFTLKIRSTKLEDSAMYFCASSERSLAGRNEQYFGPGTRLTVT.

Concerning this clone: This sample includes further DNA sequences coding for the same CDR3. This rearrangement joins TRBV5-6 to TRBJ2-3; TRBD2 agrees at 10 bases. The trim removed 0 bases at V and 6 bases at J, leaving 10 bases unmatched. CDR3 length: 17 residues. From germline, CDR1 is SGHDT and CDR2 YYEEEE. The CDR3 bases are TGTGCCAGCAGCTTGGGGGAGCTTAGACTAGCGGGTGATACGCAGTATTTT. Amino acid sequence: CASSLGELRLAGDTQYF.

Comment on this clone: This CDR3 is also generated by other DNA sequences in the sample. The chain uses TRBV5-1 and TRBJ2-5; tentatively, D is TRBD1 (6 bases). The CDR3 extends over 13 amino acids. V lost 4 bases to trimming and J lost 5 bases, with 12 bases between them. Germline CDR1 is SGHRS and CDR2 is YFSETQ. The CDR3, as DNA: TGCGCCAGCAGCCTACAGGGATGGGAGACCCAGTACTTC. Amino acids: CASSLQGWETQYF.

This clone was recorded only once. The chain employs TRBV4-2 and TRBJ2-7; TRBD1 matches at 8 bases. There are 16 residues in the CDR3. Germline CDR1 is LGHNA and CDR2 is YNFKEQ. Trimming took 2 bases from V and 1 from J; bases not matched to a gene: 7. CDR3 amino acids: CASSQSDRGWSYEQYF. CDR3 bases: TGTGCCAGCAGCCAATCCGACAGGGGATGGTCCTACGAGCAGTACTTC.

This clone has just one count. The chain carries TRBV10-3 and TRBJ2-7; 10 nucleotides align to TRBD2. V was clipped by 4 bases and J by 3 bases; unmatched bases: 9. Germline V CDR1 and CDR2: ENHRY, SYGVKD. The CDR3 loop spans 16 amino acids. The CDR3 here is CAISVRTSGTNYEQYF. As DNA, the CDR3 is TGTGCCATCAGTGTCCGTACTAGCGGGACCAACTACGAGCAGTACTTC.

The J gene is TRBJ1-2, the V gene TRBV5-4; no clear D gene. Germline CDR1 SGHNT, CDR2 YYREEE (reference sequence). Trimming removed 4 bases at V and 8 bases at J, with 15 bases between. This CDR3 comprises 13 residues. This chain's CDR3 is CASSLLGPEGYTF. CDR3 DNA: TGTGCCAGCAGCCTCTTGGGCCCTGAAGGCTACACCTTC.

The chain is built from TRBV5-8 and TRBJ2-5; D call uncertain. The V gene's germline CDR1 is SGHTS and CDR2 YDEGEE. The V end was cut by 0 bases, the J end by 5 bases, with 8 bases between. The CDR3 consists of 13 residues. CDR3 loop: CASSLAVYETQYF. The CDR3 DNA reads TGTGCCAGCAGCTTGGCGGTCTACGAGACCCAGTACTTC.

The CDR3 DNA reads TGCGCCAGCAGCTTGGCCGCGGGACCTAATGAAAAACTGTTTTTT. Translated, it gives CASSLAAGPNEKLFF. The gene calls are TRBV5-1 and TRBJ1-4, with D perhaps matching TRBD1 (5 bases). The CDR3 contains 15 residues. The ends were cut back, 0 bases at V and 3 bases at J, with 9 bases in the middle. In germline, CDR1 is SGHRS, CDR2 YFSETQ.

This chain connects TRBV4-1 to TRBJ2-7; D may be TRBD1 (6 bases). This CDR3 region has 14 residues. The germline CDR1 and CDR2 sequences are MGHRA and YSYEKL. V lost 2 bases and J 5 bases, leaving 13 bases between the germline ends. The CDR3 coding sequence is TGCGCCAGCAGCCAACAGGGGTCTCGGGACGAGCAGTACTTC. Its translation: CASSQQGSRDEQYF.

The J gene is TRBJ1-1, the V gene TRBV28; 10 nucleotides agree with TRBD1. Per germline, CDR1 MDHEN and CDR2 SYDVKM. V was pared by 6 bases and J by 10 bases, with 11 bases of the junction left unmatched. The CDR3 totals 14 residues. For the CDR3, the DNA is TGTGCCAGCAGCCCGCCCGACAGGGGGCGGGGAGCTTTCTTT. Translation gives CASSPPDRGRGAFF.

The chain carries TRBV4-2 and TRBJ1-2; D is undetermined. Germline loops: CDR1 LGHNA, CDR2 YNFKEQ. The CDR3 is made up of 13 amino acids. Trimming took off 2 bases at V and 2 bases at J, with 6 bases between the two ends. The DNA of the CDR3 is TGTGCCAGCAGCCAACAGACAAACTATGGCTACACCTTC. Translated: CASSQQTNYGYTF.

J is TRBJ2-1 and V is TRBV30; TRBD2 agrees at 13 bases. V was pared by 8 bases and J by 8 bases, with 9 bases of the junction left unmatched. Germline V lookup: CDR1 GTSNPN, CDR2 SVGIG (reference sequence). The CDR3 has 14 amino acids. The CDR3 region has the DNA TGTGCCACGTCGTGGACTAGCGGGAGAGATGAGCAGTTCTTC. The encoded protein is CATSWTSGRDEQFF.

The genes are TRBV14 and TRBJ1-5, with D possibly matching TRBD1 (5 bases). Per germline, CDR1 SGHDN and CDR2 FVKESK. Trimming took off 0 bases at V and 2 bases at J, with 23 bases between the two ends. The CDR3 is 20 amino acids. The DNA of the CDR3 is TGTGCCAGCAGCCAAGAATCGAGGAAGCTCGGACAAGAAGGCAATCAGCCCCAGCATTTT. This encodes CASSQESRKLGQEGNQPQHF.

The rearrangement links TRBV11-2 to TRBJ1-5; D perhaps matches TRBD1 (5 bases). The CDR3 totals 15 residues. Germline V gene sequence: CDR1 SGHAT, CDR2 FQNNGV. The V and J ends lost 5 bases and 2 bases respectively, with 13 bases between them. CDR3 coding DNA: TGTGCCAGCAGCCGGGAGGGGCAGGGCAATCAGCCCCAGCATTTT. It yields the protein CASSREGQGNQPQHF.

V is TRBV28 and J is TRBJ1-1; D is uncertain. This CDR3 has 13 amino acids. Germline assignment: CDR1 MDHEN and CDR2 SYDVKM. V lost 4 bases and J lost 1, with 7 bases in between. CDR3 region: CASSSPGNTEAFF. CDR3 DNA sequence: TGTGCCAGCAGTTCTCCAGGGAACACTGAAGCTTTCTTT.